The rows below give T cell receptor beta chains drawn from one sample of a study of cytomegalovirus exposure and HLA in healthy donors. TCRdb's table, derived via immunoSEQ multiplex PCR, lists solely in-frame clones and lacks some. The profile shows over 150,000 clones, 85% of them singletons. The sample taken for sequencing was PBMCs. These receptors all come from a boy between 2 and 15 years old in good health and CMV-seronegative. The CDR3 runs from the conserved cysteine through the conserved F or W. The order of the fields is V gene, D gene, J gene, clone size, CDR3 DNA, CDR3 protein. A D gene is named only where the DNA matches it firmly. The size field is filled for only some rows; it gives once, few, many or a size class.

TRBV11-2	.	TRBJ2-3	.	TGTGCCAGCAGCTTTCGTACTAGTAGAGATACGCAGTATTTT	CASSFRTSRDTQYF
TRBV5-1	.	TRBJ1-6	.	TGCGCCAGCAGCCCGGATCGACACCAAGATTCACCCCTCCACTTT	CASSPDRHQDSPLHF
TRBV28	TRBD2	TRBJ2-2	.	TGTGCCACGCTAGCGGCGCCGAACACCGGGGAGCTGTTTTTT	CATLAAPNTGELFF
TRBV28	.	TRBJ2-5	.	TGTGCCAGCAGTTCCAGGGAAGGGACCCAGTACTTC	CASSSREGTQYF
TRBV7-3	TRBD2	TRBJ2-1	.	TGTGCCAGCAGCTTATACCCAACTAGCGGATACAATGAGCAGTTCTTC	CASSLYPTSGYNEQFF
TRBV29-1	TRBD1	TRBJ1-4	.	TGCAGCGTTGTGGGGACAGACGAAAAACTGTTTTTT	CSVVGTDEKLFF
TRBV11-2	TRBD1	TRBJ2-1	.	TGTGCCAGCAGCTTAGATAGAGACAGGGAACATCAGTTCTTC	CASSLDRDREHQFF
TRBV10-3	.	TRBJ1-1	.	TGTGCCATCGCCTCGATCTCTACGGGCGGGGCTTTCTTT	CAIASISTGGAFF
TRBV5-1	.	TRBJ1-2	once	TGCGCCAGCAGCAAAGATGGTGAGAGTTATGGCTACACCTTC	CASSKDGESYGYTF
TRBV28	.	TRBJ1-2	.	TGTGCCAGCAGTTTGGCACCAAACTATGGCTACACCTTC	CASSLAPNYGYTF
TRBV5-6	TRBD1	TRBJ2-4	.	TGTGCCAGCAGCATCCGGGACAGTAAAAACATTCAGTACTTC	CASSIRDSKNIQYF
TRBV28	.	TRBJ1-5	few	TGTGCCAGCAGTTCGTTTTTTGATCAGCCCCAGCATTTT	CASSSFFDQPQHF
TRBV14	.	TRBJ2-3	.	TGTGCCAGCAGCCTGGTGGGAGAGGGCACAGATACGCAGTATTTT	CASSLVGEGTDTQYF
TRBV5-1	TRBD1	TRBJ1-4	.	TGCGCCAGCAGCGACACAGGGGGCCCCACTAATGAAAAACTGTTTTTT	CASSDTGGPTNEKLFF
TRBV11-2	.	TRBJ1-3	.	TGTGCCAGCAGCCTTCAGTTTTCCTCTGGAAACACCATATATTTT	CASSLQFSSGNTIYF
TRBV28	.	TRBJ1-3	few	TGTGCCAGCAGTTTTAGCAGGGGAGGAAACACCATATATTTT	CASSFSRGGNTIYF
TRBV9	TRBD1	TRBJ2-3	once	TGTGCCAGCAGCGTCACTTTGGGAGACAGGGGATACACAGATACGCAGTATTTT	CASSVTLGDRGYTDTQYF
TRBV5-8	.	TRBJ2-3	.	TGTGCCAGCAGCCCGGGGACGGGGGCAGATACGCAGTATTTT	CASSPGTGADTQYF
TRBV19	TRBD1	TRBJ1-5	.	TGTGCCAGTACAAGGACAGGGGATCAGCCCCAGCATTTT	CASTRTGDQPQHF
TRBV4-1	.	TRBJ2-1	few	TGCGCCAGCAGCCAAGAACGGTACAATGAGCAGTTCTTC	CASSQERYNEQFF
TRBV2	.	TRBJ1-1	.	TGTGCCAGCAGTGAAGAATGGGGCGCCCTGAACACTGAAGCTTTCTTT	CASSEEWGALNTEAFF
TRBV10-3	.	TRBJ1-5	.	TGTGCCATCAGTGAGTCATCTCGGCCCCAGCATTTT	CAISESSRPQHF
TRBV5-1	.	TRBJ1-4	.	TGCGCCAGCCGGGGGGGCGGTCCGACTAATGAAAAACTGTTTTTT	CASRGGGPTNEKLFF
TRBV18	TRBD1	TRBJ2-5	.	TGTGCCAGCTCACCCCCAGACAGGGGAAGCCAAGAGACCCAGTACTTC	CASSPPDRGSQETQYF
TRBV19	.	TRBJ1-2	.	TGTGCCAGTAGCCTTCCCCACAGCTATGGCTACACCTTC	CASSLPHSYGYTF
TRBV21-1	.	TRBJ1-2	.	TGTGCCAGCAGCCCCCTTCCGACAGGGGATGACTATGGCTACACCTTC	CASSPLPTGDDYGYTF
TRBV7-9	.	TRBJ2-7	.	TGTGCCAGCAGCTTAGAGACCCCGGGCGAGCAGTACTTC	CASSLETPGEQYF
TRBV4-2	TRBD2	TRBJ2-3	once	TGTGCCAGCAGTCAAACTCAAGCGGGGGGCGGCACAGATACGCAGTATTTT	CASSQTQAGGGTDTQYF
TRBV5-8	.	TRBJ2-7	.	TGTGCCAGCAGGAGACAGAGCTCCTACGAGCAGTACTTC	CASRRQSSYEQYF
TRBV10-3	.	TRBJ2-1	.	TGTGCCATCAGTGGGGGGGAAAGTGACAATGAGCAGTTCTTC	CAISGGESDNEQFF
TRBV18	TRBD2	TRBJ2-7	.	TGTGCCAGCTCCCCTAAAGGGGGCCCGCTAGCGGGAGCCCCCTACGAGCAGTACTTC	CASSPKGGPLAGAPYEQYF
TRBV23-1	TRBD2	TRBJ2-5	.	TGCGCCAGCACCCCAGTGGCGGGAGGGATGGAGACCCAGTACTTC	CASTPVAGGMETQYF
TRBV11-2	.	TRBJ1-6	.	TGTGCCAGCAGCTCCGTCCGGGGGGCGGTGTCACCCCTCCACTTT	CASSSVRGAVSPLHF
TRBV7-8	.	TRBJ1-3	.	TGTGCCAGCAGCCACAGGTCTCTCTTTTCTGGAAACACCATATATTTT	CASSHRSLFSGNTIYF
TRBV11-2	TRBD2	TRBJ2-1	once	TGTGCCAGCAGCTTACATCCCGGGCGCGGGGGAAGTGGGAATGAGCAGTTCTTC	CASSLHPGRGGSGNEQFF
TRBV29-1	.	TRBJ1-1	.	TGCAGCGTTGGCCACGGCACTGAAGCTTTCTTT	CSVGHGTEAFF
TRBV5-4	TRBD1	TRBJ1-2	.	TGTGCCAGCAGCTTGGGGGCCGGGACAGGGGTTCCCCCCTATGGCTACACCTTC	CASSLGAGTGVPPYGYTF
TRBV15	TRBD1	TRBJ1-6	.	TGTGCCACCAGCAGAGACCCAGGGGGCAATTCACCCCTCCACTTT	CATSRDPGGNSPLHF
TRBV19	.	TRBJ1-4	.	TGTGCCAGTAGTAGGGCAACGGCTGAAAAACTGTTTTTT	CASSRATAEKLFF
TRBV6-4	.	TRBJ2-1	.	TGTGCCAGCACCCCCTTACCCGGGAGCAATGAGCAGTTCTTC	CASTPLPGSNEQFF
TRBV6-6	.	TRBJ2-3	.	TGTGCCAGCAGTCATAGCACAGATACGCAGTATTTT	CASSHSTDTQYF
TRBV15	TRBD2	TRBJ2-2	.	TGTGCCACCAGCAGAGGCGAGCGGGGGAACACCGGGGAGCTGTTTTTT	CATSRGERGNTGELFF
TRBV28	TRBD2	TRBJ2-7	once	TGTGCCAGCAGGGATCTAGCGGGAGTATACGAGCAGTACTTC	CASRDLAGVYEQYF
TRBV4-2	TRBD2	TRBJ2-3	.	TGTGCCAGCAGCCCCGAATCCGGACTAGCGGGGGGTTTAGCGCAGTATTTT	CASSPESGLAGGLAQYF
TRBV6-1	TRBD1	TRBJ1-5	.	TGTGCCAGCAGTGAAAACTACGTCGCAGGGGGCTTGAGTCAGCCCCAGCATTTT	CASSENYVAGGLSQPQHF
TRBV27	TRBD1	TRBJ1-4	few	TGTGCCAGCAGTGGCAACAGGGGGTACGCAACTAATGAAAAACTGTTTTTT	CASSGNRGYATNEKLFF
TRBV18	.	TRBJ2-5	.	TGTGCCAGCTCAGCGAGACTCAACCCCCAAGAGACCCAGTACTTC	CASSARLNPQETQYF
TRBV19	.	TRBJ1-3	.	TGTGCCAGTAGTATGAGCGGGCTGGCATCTGGAAACACCATATATTTT	CASSMSGLASGNTIYF
TRBV6-1	.	TRBJ2-5	.	TGTGCCAGCAGTGAGGAGGGGGAGACCCAGTACTTC	CASSEEGETQYF
TRBV9	TRBD1	TRBJ2-3	.	TGTGCCAGCAGCGTTACAGGGGAGACAGATACGCAGTATTTT	CASSVTGETDTQYF